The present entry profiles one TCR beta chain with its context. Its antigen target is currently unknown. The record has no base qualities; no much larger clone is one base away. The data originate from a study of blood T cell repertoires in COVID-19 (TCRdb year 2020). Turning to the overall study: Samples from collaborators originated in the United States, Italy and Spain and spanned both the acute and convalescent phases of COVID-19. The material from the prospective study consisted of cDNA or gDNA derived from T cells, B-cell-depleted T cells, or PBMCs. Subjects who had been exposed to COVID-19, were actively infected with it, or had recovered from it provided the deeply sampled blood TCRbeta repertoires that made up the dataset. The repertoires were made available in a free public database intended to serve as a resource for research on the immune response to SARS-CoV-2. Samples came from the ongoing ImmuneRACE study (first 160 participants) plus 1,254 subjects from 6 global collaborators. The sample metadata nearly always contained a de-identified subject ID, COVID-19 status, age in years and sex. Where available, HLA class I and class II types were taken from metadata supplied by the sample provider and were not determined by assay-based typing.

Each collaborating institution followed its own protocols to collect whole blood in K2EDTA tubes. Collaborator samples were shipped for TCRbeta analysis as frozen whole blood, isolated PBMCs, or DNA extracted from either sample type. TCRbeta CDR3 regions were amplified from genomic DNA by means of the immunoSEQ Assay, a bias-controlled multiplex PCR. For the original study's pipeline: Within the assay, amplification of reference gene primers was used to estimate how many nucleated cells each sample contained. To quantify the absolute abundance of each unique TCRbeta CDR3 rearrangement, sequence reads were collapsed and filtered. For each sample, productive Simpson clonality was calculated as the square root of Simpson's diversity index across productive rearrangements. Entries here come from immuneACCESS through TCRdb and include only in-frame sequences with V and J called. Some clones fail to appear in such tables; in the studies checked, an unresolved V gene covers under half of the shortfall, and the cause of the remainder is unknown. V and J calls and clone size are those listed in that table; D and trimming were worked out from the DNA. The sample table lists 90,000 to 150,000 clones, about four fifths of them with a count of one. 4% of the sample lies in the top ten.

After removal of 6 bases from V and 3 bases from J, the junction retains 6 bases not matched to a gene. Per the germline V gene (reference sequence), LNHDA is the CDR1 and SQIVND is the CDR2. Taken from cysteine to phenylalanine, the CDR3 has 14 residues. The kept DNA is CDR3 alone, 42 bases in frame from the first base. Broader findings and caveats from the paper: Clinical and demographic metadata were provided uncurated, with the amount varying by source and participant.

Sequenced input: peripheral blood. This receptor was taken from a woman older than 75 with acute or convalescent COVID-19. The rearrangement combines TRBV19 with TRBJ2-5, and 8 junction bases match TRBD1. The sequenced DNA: TGTGCCAGTAGCCGACAGGGGAGTGAAGAGACCCAGTACTTC. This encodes CASSRQGSEETQYF.